The T cell receptor beta chain described here comes from a study of T-cell reconstitution after alpha-beta-depleted transplantation in children. As regards this clonotype: Its antigen is still unknown.

Germline values: CDR1 SGHRS, CDR2 YFSETQ. V was clipped by 1 base and J by 2 bases; unmatched bases: 3. The CDR3 has 16 residues. Preparing the TCRbeta library involved the use of unique molecular identifiers. TCRdb reprocessed the PCR reads with MiXCR, giving one entry per CDR3 protein. The data show about 200,000 distinct CDR3 sequences, roughly 8.1% seen once. Study-level results: In patients about two months after transplant, alpha-beta T cells reportedly arose from several hundred expanded graft clones. One year after transplant, T-cell counts and diversity came mostly from newly produced T cells.

The input for sequencing was PBMCs, mostly from graft donor cells, taken 360 days after TCRalphabeta/CD19-depleted stem cell transplant. V and J are TRBV5-1 and TRBJ2-1, with 10 nucleotides matching TRBD2. This receptor was identified in a male patient under 10 years old who had a stem cell transplant for acute myeloid leukemia, so the T cells may come from the graft donor. The CDR3 nucleotides are TGCGCCAGCAGCTTGACTAGCGGGAAGGCCTACAATGAGCAGTTCTTC. Translated, it gives CASSLTSGKAYNEQFF.